A single sample is the source of the 14 T cell receptor beta chains below, sequenced in a study of T cells after yellow fever vaccination. TCRdb used MiXCR to reprocess the 5' RACE reads, holding one entry per CDR3 protein. The sample yields a few hundred thousand distinct CDR3 sequences, roughly 11% seen once. Source: PBMCs, taken on the day of the first yellow fever vaccination. These receptors were collected from a young man who received the YFV17D yellow fever vaccine.

This clonotype was observed a handful of times. V usage is TRBV11-2 and J usage is TRBJ2-1, with D hard to call. With 3 bases removed from V and 7 bases from J, the gap between germline ends came to 4 bases. CDR3 length: 11 amino acids. Germline lookup yields CDR1 SGHAT and CDR2 FQNNGV. CDR3 sequence: CASSFQNEQFF. The CDR3 bases are TGTGCCAGCAGCTTCCAGAATGAGCAGTTCTTC. The full variable domain, rest sourced from reference TRBV11-2 and TRBJ2-1, is EAGVAQSPRYKIIEKRQSVAFWCNPISGHATLYWYQQILGQGPKLLIQFQNNGVVDDSQLPKDRFSAERLKGVDSTLKIQPAKLEDSAVYLCASSFQNEQFFGPGTRLTVL.

This chain joins TRBV6-1 and TRBJ1-5; 7 nucleotides align to TRBD1. The CDR3 length is 17 residues. CDR1 is MNHNS and CDR2 is SASEGT in the germline V gene. With 6 bases clipped from V and 0 bases from J, the junction kept 11 bases outside the gene matches. CDR3 region: CASSPDRALHSNQPQHF. CDR3 nucleotides: TGTGCCAGCAGCCCCGACAGGGCCCTCCATAGCAATCAGCCCCAGCATTTT.

This chain connects TRBV19 to TRBJ2-2, with D maybe TRBD2 (6 bases). Germline CDR1 reads LNHDA; CDR2 reads SQIVND (reference sequence). This CDR3 contains 13 residues. V was shortened by 5 bases and J by 15 bases, with 19 bases between the two germline ends. The CDR3 sequence: CASSAPGRRGLFF. The CDR3 DNA follows: TGTGCCAGTAGTGCACCGGGACGGCGGGGTTTGTTTTTT. Based on the CDR3 plus reference TRBV19 and TRBJ2-2, the full variable domain is DGGITQSPKYLFRKEGQNVTLSCEQNLNHDAMYWYRQDPGQGLRLIYYSQIVNDFQKGDIAEGYSVSREKKESFPLTVTSAQKNPTAFYLCASSAPGRRGLFFGEGSRLTVL.

This clonotype was detected ten times or more. The chain links TRBV5-1 to TRBJ2-1, with a tentative D call TRBD2 (5 bases). Germline V CDR1 and CDR2: SGHRS, YFSETQ. The CDR3 consists of 13 residues. Trimming took off 6 bases at V and 5 bases at J, with 12 bases between the two ends. The CDR3 DNA reads TGCGCCAGCAACCCGGACTCAAACAATGAGCAGTTCTTC. It yields the protein CASNPDSNNEQFF.

This clonotype showed up just a few times. This sequence joins TRBV7-2 and TRBJ2-2; unclear D gene. There are 14 residues in the CDR3. Germline-derived CDR1 and CDR2 are SGHTA and FQGNSA. V lost 3 bases, J lost 2 bases, and 7 bases lay in between. In DNA form, the CDR3 reads TGTGCCAGCAGCTTCCGAATTAACACCGGGGAGCTGTTTTTT. Protein: CASSFRINTGELFF.

Only a few counts were recorded for this clonotype. Written as DNA, the CDR3 is TGTGCCAGCAGCCCTGGACTAGCGGGGGGGCAGCAGGAGCAGTTCTTC. Protein: CASSPGLAGGQQEQFF. The chain has TRBV5-4 and TRBJ2-1; 15 nucleotides line up with TRBD2. V shed 4 bases, J shed 10 bases, and the junction held 9 bases outside the gene matches. The CDR3 loop spans 16 amino acids. Germline V CDR1 and CDR2: SGHNT, YYREEE (reference sequence).

This clonotype has a handful of counts. The CDR3 nucleotides read TGCGCCAGCAGCTTGTCAGGGGAGTACACAGATACGCAGTATTTT. It specifies CASSLSGEYTDTQYF. The chain carries TRBV5-1 and TRBJ2-3; perhaps TRBD1 as D (6 bases). This CDR3 is 15 amino acids long. Germline-derived CDR1 and CDR2 are SGHRS and YFSETQ. The V end lost 1 base, the J end lost 2 bases, and 11 bases lay between the germline ends.

This clonotype occurred a few times. This sequence joins TRBV20-1 and TRBJ1-1, with D unresolved. Trimming shortened V by 5 bases and J by 1 base, and 11 bases separated the two germline ends. Germline values: CDR1 DFQATT, CDR2 SNEGSKA (reference sequence). The CDR3 runs to 13 residues. DNA for the CDR3: TGCAGTGCTCCTTCACAGAGGAACACTGAAGCTTTCTTT. Its translation is CSAPSQRNTEAFF.

This chain uses TRBV6-5 with TRBJ1-5; no firm D call. Germline V gene data show CDR1 as MNHEY and CDR2 as SVGAGI. V gave up 2 bases and J gave up 3 bases, with 11 bases separating them. The length of the CDR3 is 15 residues. CDR3 DNA: TGTGCCAGCAGTTACGGTTCGGGGAACAATCAGCCCCAGCATTTT. Translation gives CASSYGSGNNQPQHF.

The CDR3 region is CASSQDNSGAYEQYV. The DNA for the CDR3 is TGCGCCAGCAGCCAAGATAATAGTGGAGCCTACGAGCAGTACGTC. The chain carries TRBV4-1 and TRBJ2-7; D is ambiguous. This CDR3 is built from 15 residues. The V gene's germline CDR1 is MGHRA and CDR2 YSYEKL. V lost 0 bases and J 2 bases, leaving 11 bases between the germline ends.

The V call is TRBV6-2 or TRBV6-3, the J call TRBJ2-4; 9 bases align to TRBD2. The V segment lost 6 bases and the J segment 8 bases; nucleotides outside the gene matches: 8. The CDR3 extends over 14 amino acids. Per germline, CDR1 MNHEY and CDR2 SVGEGT. The CDR3 sequence is CASSYSGGADIQYF. The CDR3, as DNA: TGTGCCAGCAGCTATAGCGGGGGCGCGGACATTCAGTACTTC.

The chain carries TRBV5-1 and TRBJ2-5; 12 bases map to TRBD2. The trim removed 0 bases at V and 6 bases at J, leaving 9 bases unmatched. Germline CDR1 is SGHRS and CDR2 is YFSETQ. There are 17 residues in the CDR3. The CDR3 protein is CASSLGPLAGGMKTQYF. For the CDR3, the DNA is TGCGCCAGCAGCTTGGGTCCGCTAGCGGGGGGGATGAAGACCCAGTACTTC.

The table lists this clonotype with many counts. V and J are TRBV7-2 and TRBJ2-4, with 7 nucleotides matching TRBD2. The CDR3 runs to 13 residues. The trim removed 4 bases at V and 9 bases at J, leaving 6 bases unmatched. Germline V gene lookup returns CDR1 SGHTA and CDR2 FQGNSA. The CDR3 bases are TGTGCCAGCAGCTCCAGGACTAGGGCCATTCAGTACTTC. As protein: CASSSRTRAIQYF.

The rearrangement links TRBV27 to TRBJ2-3; D gene ambiguous. This CDR3 region has 13 residues. Trimming removed 10 bases from V and 3 bases from J, with 14 bases in between. Germline values: CDR1 MNHEY, CDR2 SMNVEV (reference sequence). Written as DNA, the CDR3 is TGTGCCACCCAGGTCAGGAGAACAGATACGCAGTATTTT. It encodes CATQVRRTDTQYF.